Listed here are 8 T cell receptor beta chains from one sample, sequenced in a study of blood T cell repertoires in COVID-19. Measured with immunoSEQ multiplex PCR; TCRdb has only the in-frame clones, and not every one. Of about 340,000 clones detected, 80% to 90% appear once; the ten largest clones hold around 4.5%. Sequencing was performed on PBMCs or T cells enriched from blood (not recorded which). The receptors were sampled from a woman aged 40 to 50 with acute COVID-19.

The V call is TRBV7-9, the J call TRBJ2-1; weak D call: TRBD1 (5 bases). This CDR3 is built from 14 residues. From germline, CDR1 is SEHNR and CDR2 FQNEAQ (reference sequence). The V end lost 3 bases, the J end lost 5 bases, and 11 bases lay between the germline ends. CDR3 residues: CASSFRDSNNEQFF. DNA for the CDR3: TGTGCCAGCAGCTTCAGAGACAGTAACAATGAGCAGTTCTTC.

The chain joins TRBV5-4 to TRBJ1-2; the D is unclear. V lost 1 base and J lost 0, with 7 bases in between. In germline, CDR1 is SGHNT, CDR2 YYREEE (reference sequence). The CDR3 runs to 14 residues. The CDR3 region has the DNA TGTGCCAGCAGCTTGAGTCAGTCTAACTATGGCTACACCTTC. This sequence encodes CASSLSQSNYGYTF.

This sequence joins TRBV7-4 and TRBJ2-1, with D perhaps matching TRBD1 (6 bases). Per the germline V gene, CDR1 is SGHVT and CDR2 is SQSDAQ. V was cut by 1 base and J by 4 bases, with 11 bases left in between. This CDR3 comprises 15 residues. In nucleotides, the CDR3 is TGTGCCAGCAGCTTAGACGGGACAACTTACAATGAGCAGTTCTTC. Translating it yields CASSLDGTTYNEQFF.

The chain combines TRBV28 with TRBJ1-2, with D perhaps TRBD1 (6 bases). The CDR3 sequence is 13 residues long. The V end lost 6 bases, the J end lost 0 bases, and 8 bases lay between the germline ends. Germline V gene sequence: CDR1 MDHEN, CDR2 SYDVKM. The CDR3 nucleotides read TGTGCCAGCAGACGGACAGCTAACTATGGCTACACCTTC. Its translation is CASRRTANYGYTF.

The CDR3 region is CSVAQIDRGSAAGELFF. The CDR3 nucleotides read TGCAGCGTTGCCCAAATAGACAGGGGGTCCGCCGCCGGGGAGCTGTTTTTT. The gene calls are TRBV29-1 and TRBJ2-2; TRBD1 matches at 9 bases. The CDR3 runs 17 residues. CDR1 and CDR2 (germline): SQVTM, ANQGSEA. Germline trimming cut 4 bases from V and 6 bases from J; bases unmatched to any gene: 15.

V gene TRBV30 combines with J gene TRBJ2-1; D unresolved. The germline V and J ends were trimmed by 3 bases and 7 bases, with 22 bases remaining between them. The CDR3 extends over 16 amino acids. The germline V gene has CDR1 GTSNPN and CDR2 SVGIG (reference sequence). The CDR3 nucleotides read TGTGCCTGGAGGCTTACTCGCGTCCGGTTTCGGAATGAGCAGTTCTTC. Its translation is CAWRLTRVRFRNEQFF. Together with reference TRBV30 and TRBJ2-1, the CDR3 gives the full variable domain: SQTIHQWPATLVQPVGSPLSLECTVEGTSNPNLYWYRQAAGRGLQLLFYSVGIGQISSEVPQNLSASRPQDRQFILSSKKLLLSDSGFYLCAWRLTRVRFRNEQFFGPGTRLTVL.

This chain connects TRBV5-1 to TRBJ1-1; D is perhaps TRBD1 (5 bases). This CDR3 is built from 16 residues. The germline gives CDR1 SGHRS, CDR2 YFSETQ. Trimming shortened V by 4 bases and J by 3 bases, and 19 bases separated the two germline ends. The DNA of the CDR3 is TGCGCCAGCAGCGAAAGGCAGGGATGGAGGGACACTGAAGCTTTCTTT. Translating it yields CASSERQGWRDTEAFF.

This clone was observed a single time. The V call is TRBV5-4, the J call TRBJ2-3; maybe TRBD2 (7 bases). V was cut by 1 base and J by 0 bases, with 15 bases left in between. The CDR3 consists of 17 residues. Germline V gives CDR1 SGHNT, CDR2 YYREEE (reference sequence). For the CDR3, the DNA is TGTGCCAGCAGCTTGCATATTGGGGGGGCCAGCACAGATACGCAGTATTTT. Translation gives CASSLHIGGASTDTQYF.